Presented here are 9 T cell receptor beta chains from one specimen sequenced in a study of blood T cell repertoires in COVID-19 (dated by TCRdb to the early 2020s). Receptors were amplified or captured by the immunoSEQ multiplex PCR assay. TCRdb limited this immuneACCESS table to in-frame rearrangements with V and J called. A share of clones is missing; checked studies link under half to unresolved V genes, and the rest is unexplained. For this sample there are 90,000 to 130,000 clones; about 85% appear just once. The ten largest make up approximately 4.1% of the sample. The sample was peripheral blood. The receptor set was obtained from a woman aged 70 to 79 with acute or convalescent COVID-19.

The chain recombines TRBV3-1 (or the pseudogene TRBV3-2) with TRBJ1-1; 9 nucleotides agree with TRBD1. CDR3 length equals 17 residues. Trimming at V came to 1 base and at J to 1 base, leaving 7 bases not matched to a gene. The germline V gene encodes CDR1 LGHDT and CDR2 YNNKEL (reference sequence). The CDR3 spells CASSQAGTGFRNTEAFF. The CDR3 nucleotides are TGTGCCAGCAGCCAAGCGGGGACAGGGTTTAGGAACACTGAAGCTTTCTTT.

This clone was observed a handful of times. The chain employs TRBV3-1 (or the pseudogene TRBV3-2) and TRBJ1-1; D uncertain. Germline V gene sequence: CDR1 LGHDT, CDR2 YNNKEL (reference sequence). V was clipped by 4 bases and J by 6 bases, with 9 bases between them. The CDR3 contains 12 residues. The CDR3 DNA follows: TGTGCCAGCAGCCCCCGACACTCTGAAGCTTTCTTT. Translation gives CASSPRHSEAFF.

The count of this clone is one. The gene calls are TRBV19 and TRBJ1-5; TRBD1 matches 7 bases. This CDR3 region has 17 residues. Germline CDR1 LNHDA, CDR2 SQIVND (reference sequence). V shed 0 bases and J 7 bases; nucleotides not matched to a gene: 12. CDR3 in DNA: TGTGCCAGTAGTATAGATCTCAGGTGGCAGGGGGGACAGCCCCAGCATTTT. This codes for CASSIDLRWQGGQPQHF.

The V gene is TRBV28, the J gene TRBJ1-4; a possible D gene is TRBD1 (6 bases). Trimming removed 7 bases from V and 4 bases from J, with 13 bases in between. The germline gives CDR1 MDHEN, CDR2 SYDVKM. The CDR3 sequence is 14 residues long. CDR3 protein: CASISGTINEKLFF. As DNA, the CDR3 is TGTGCCAGCATATCCGGGACAATTAATGAAAAACTGTTTTTT. Complete variable domain (other parts from reference TRBV28 and TRBJ1-4): DVKVTQSSRYLVKRTGEKVFLECVQDMDHENMFWYRQDPGLGLRLIYFSYDVKMKEKGDIPEGYSVSREKKERFSLILESASTNQTSMYLCASISGTINEKLFFGSGTQLSVL.

CDR3 protein: CASSLPVLSELFF. CDR3 DNA sequence: TGTGCCAGCAGTTTACCAGTTCTTTCGGAGCTGTTTTTT. This rearrangement joins TRBV12-3 or TRBV12-4 to TRBJ2-2; D is unresolved. CDR3 length: 13 residues. V was pared by 2 bases and J by 10 bases, with 11 bases between.

V gene TRBV19 combines with J gene TRBJ2-1; 11 nucleotides align to TRBD2. Germline CDR1 and CDR2: LNHDA and SQIVND (reference sequence). The CDR3 runs to 15 residues. With 6 bases clipped from V and 4 bases from J, the junction kept 5 bases outside the gene matches. The CDR3 sequence: CASRPRTSGYNEQFF. CDR3 coding DNA: TGTGCCAGTAGGCCCAGGACTAGCGGGTACAATGAGCAGTTCTTC. Filled out from reference TRBV19 and TRBJ2-1, the complete variable domain reads DGGITQSPKYLFRKEGQNVTLSCEQNLNHDAMYWYRQDPGQGLRLIYYSQIVNDFQKGDIAEGYSVSREKKESFPLTVTSAQKNPTAFYLCASRPRTSGYNEQFFGPGTRLTVL.

This clone was counted once. The genes are TRBV2 and TRBJ2-3, with a weak D call TRBD2 (5 bases). V was shortened by 4 bases and J by 0 bases, with 11 bases between the two germline ends. Germline CDR1 reads SNHLY; CDR2 reads FYNNEI. CDR3 length: 15 amino acids. The CDR3 loop reads CASSARGFSTDTQYF. As DNA, the CDR3 is TGTGCCAGCAGTGCCCGCGGGTTTAGCACAGATACGCAGTATTTT.

The chain has TRBV28 and TRBJ2-7, with 7 bases lining up with TRBD2. V lost 5 bases, J lost 2 bases, and 9 bases stayed unmatched. Germline CDR1 reads MDHEN; CDR2 reads SYDVKM. This CDR3 region has 15 residues. CDR3 protein: CASSRPLGGAYEQYV. The CDR3 DNA is TGTGCCAGCAGTCGTCCGTTGGGGGGGGCCTACGAGCAGTACGTC.

The table lists this clone with a count of one. The gene calls are TRBV5-6 and TRBJ2-7, with TRBD2 matching over 8 bases. This CDR3 contains 15 residues. Losses at the gene ends were 4 bases for V and 6 bases for J; bases not matched to a gene: 12. Germline V gene sequence: CDR1 SGHDT, CDR2 YYEEEE. CDR3 in amino acids: CASSRLAGSLAEQYV. DNA for the CDR3: TGTGCCAGCAGCCGATTAGCGGGGAGTCTTGCCGAGCAGTACGTC.